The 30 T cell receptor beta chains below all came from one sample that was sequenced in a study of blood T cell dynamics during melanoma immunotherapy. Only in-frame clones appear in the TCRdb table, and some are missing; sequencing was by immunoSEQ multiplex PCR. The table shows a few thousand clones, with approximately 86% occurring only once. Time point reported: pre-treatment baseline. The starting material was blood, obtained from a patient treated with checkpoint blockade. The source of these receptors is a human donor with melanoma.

The CDR3 spells CASSSRLAGGTETQYF. Written as DNA, the CDR3 is TGTGCCAGCAGTTCCAGACTAGCGGGAGGCACAGAGACCCAGTACTTC. This sequence joins TRBV6-6 and TRBJ2-5, with TRBD2 identical over 13 bases. V dropped 4 bases and J dropped 4; count of bases not matched to a gene: 6. Germline lookup yields CDR1 MNHNY and CDR2 SVGAGI (reference sequence). CDR3 length: 16 residues.

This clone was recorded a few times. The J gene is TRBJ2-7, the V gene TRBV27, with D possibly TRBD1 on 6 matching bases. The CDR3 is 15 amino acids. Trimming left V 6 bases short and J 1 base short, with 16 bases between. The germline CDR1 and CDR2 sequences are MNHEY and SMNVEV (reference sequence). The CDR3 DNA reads TGTGCCAGCAGCAAAGGACAGTGGAGTTCCTACGAGCAGTACTTC. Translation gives CASSKGQWSSYEQYF.

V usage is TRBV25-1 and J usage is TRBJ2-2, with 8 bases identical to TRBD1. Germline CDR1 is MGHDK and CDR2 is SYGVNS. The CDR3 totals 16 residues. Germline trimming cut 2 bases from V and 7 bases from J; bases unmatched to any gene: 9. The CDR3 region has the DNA TGTGCCAGCAGTGAACACTCCAGGGGGCAGGGCGGGGAGCTGTTTTTT. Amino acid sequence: CASSEHSRGQGGELFF.

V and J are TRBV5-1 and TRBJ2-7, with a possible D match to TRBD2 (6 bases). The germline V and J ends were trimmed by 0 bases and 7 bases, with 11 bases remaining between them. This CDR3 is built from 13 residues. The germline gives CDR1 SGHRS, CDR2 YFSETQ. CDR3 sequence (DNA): TGCGCCAGCAGCTTGGGGAGGGTGGAAGAGCAGTACTTC. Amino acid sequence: CASSLGRVEEQYF.

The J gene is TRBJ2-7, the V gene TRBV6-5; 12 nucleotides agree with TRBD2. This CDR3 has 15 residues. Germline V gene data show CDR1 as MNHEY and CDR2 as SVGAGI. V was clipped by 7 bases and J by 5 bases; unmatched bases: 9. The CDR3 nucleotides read TGTGCCAGCAATCCCCGGACTAGCGGGAAGAACGAGCAGTACTTC. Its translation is CASNPRTSGKNEQYF.

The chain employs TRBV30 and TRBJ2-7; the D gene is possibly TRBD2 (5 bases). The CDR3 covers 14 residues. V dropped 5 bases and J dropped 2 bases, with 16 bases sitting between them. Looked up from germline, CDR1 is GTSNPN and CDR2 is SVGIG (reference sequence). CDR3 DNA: TGTGCCTGGGCGCAGAGCCTCGGGGCCTACGAGCAGTACTTC. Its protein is CAWAQSLGAYEQYF.

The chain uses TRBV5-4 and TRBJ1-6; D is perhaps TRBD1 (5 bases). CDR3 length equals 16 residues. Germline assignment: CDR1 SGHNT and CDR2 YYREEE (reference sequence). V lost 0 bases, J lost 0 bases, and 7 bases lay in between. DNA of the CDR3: TGTGCCAGCAGCTTGGAGCAGGGCTCCTATAATTCACCCCTCCACTTT. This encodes CASSLEQGSYNSPLHF.

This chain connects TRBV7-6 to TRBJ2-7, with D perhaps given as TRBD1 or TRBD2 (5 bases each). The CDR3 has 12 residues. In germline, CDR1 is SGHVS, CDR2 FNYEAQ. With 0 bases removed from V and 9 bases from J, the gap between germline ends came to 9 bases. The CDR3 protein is CASSLAGESQYF. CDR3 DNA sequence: TGTGCCAGCAGCTTAGCGGGGGAGTCGCAGTACTTC.

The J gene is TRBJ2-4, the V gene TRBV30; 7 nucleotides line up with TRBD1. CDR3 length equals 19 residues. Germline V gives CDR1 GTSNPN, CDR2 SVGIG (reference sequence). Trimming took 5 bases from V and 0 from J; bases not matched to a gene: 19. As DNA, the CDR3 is TGTGCCTGGGCCCTTAGGGACAGCACCACTGGCGGAGCCAAAAACATTCAGTACTTC. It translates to CAWALRDSTTGGAKNIQYF.

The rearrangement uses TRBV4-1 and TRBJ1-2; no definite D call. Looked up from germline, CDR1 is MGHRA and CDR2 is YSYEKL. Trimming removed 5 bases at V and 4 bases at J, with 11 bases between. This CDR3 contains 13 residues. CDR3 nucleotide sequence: TGCGCCAGCAGCGAGAGGGCAGGCTATGGCTACACCTTC. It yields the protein CASSERAGYGYTF.

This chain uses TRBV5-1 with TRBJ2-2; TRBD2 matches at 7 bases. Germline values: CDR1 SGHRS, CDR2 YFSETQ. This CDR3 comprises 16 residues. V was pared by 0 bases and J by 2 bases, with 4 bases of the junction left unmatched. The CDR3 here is CASSLGLAENTGELFF. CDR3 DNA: TGCGCCAGCAGCTTGGGTCTAGCGGAAAACACCGGGGAGCTGTTTTTT.

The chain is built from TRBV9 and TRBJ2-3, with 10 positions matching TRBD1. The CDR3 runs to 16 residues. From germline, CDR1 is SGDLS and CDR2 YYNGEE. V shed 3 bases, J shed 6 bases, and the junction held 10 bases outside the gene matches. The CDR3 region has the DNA TGTGCCAGCAGCGAGGGGACAGGGGCCGCAATGGATACGCAGTATTTT. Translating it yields CASSEGTGAAMDTQYF. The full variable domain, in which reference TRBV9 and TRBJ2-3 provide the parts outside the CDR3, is DSGVTQTPKHLITATGQRVTLRCSPRSGDLSVYWYQQSLDQGLQFLIQYYNGEERAKGNILERFSAQQFPDLHSELNLSSLELGDSALYFCASSEGTGAAMDTQYFGPGTRLTVL.

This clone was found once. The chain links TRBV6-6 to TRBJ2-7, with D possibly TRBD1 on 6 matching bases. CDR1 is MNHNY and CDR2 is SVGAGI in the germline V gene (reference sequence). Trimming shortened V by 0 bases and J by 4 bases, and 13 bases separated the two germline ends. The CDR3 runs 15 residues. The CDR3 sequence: CASSYSASRGYEQYF. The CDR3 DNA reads TGTGCCAGCAGTTACTCGGCCAGCAGGGGATACGAGCAGTACTTC.

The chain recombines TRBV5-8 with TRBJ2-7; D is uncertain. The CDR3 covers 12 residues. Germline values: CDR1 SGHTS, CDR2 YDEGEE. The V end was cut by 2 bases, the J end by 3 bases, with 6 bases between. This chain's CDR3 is CASSLNYYEQYF. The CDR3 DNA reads TGTGCCAGCAGCTTAAACTACTACGAGCAGTACTTC.

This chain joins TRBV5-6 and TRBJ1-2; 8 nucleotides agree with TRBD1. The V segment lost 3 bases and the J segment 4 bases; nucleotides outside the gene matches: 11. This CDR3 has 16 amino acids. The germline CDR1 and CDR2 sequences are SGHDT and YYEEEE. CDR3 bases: TGTGCCAGCAGCTCCCAGGGGGACAGGCGATTCTATGGCTACACCTTC. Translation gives CASSSQGDRRFYGYTF.

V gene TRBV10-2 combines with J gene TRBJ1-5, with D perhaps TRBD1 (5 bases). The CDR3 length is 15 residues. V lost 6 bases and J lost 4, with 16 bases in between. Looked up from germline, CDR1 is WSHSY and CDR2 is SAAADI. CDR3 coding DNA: TGCGCCAGCAGGAACGAGGGGCTTAGGAATCAGCCCCAGCATTTT. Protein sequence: CASRNEGLRNQPQHF.

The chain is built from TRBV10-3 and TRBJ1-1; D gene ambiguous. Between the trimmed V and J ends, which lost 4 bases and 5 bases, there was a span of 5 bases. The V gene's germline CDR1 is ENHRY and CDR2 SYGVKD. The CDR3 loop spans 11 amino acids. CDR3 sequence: CAISVGTEAFF. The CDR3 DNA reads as TGTGCCATCAGTGTGGGTACTGAAGCTTTCTTT.

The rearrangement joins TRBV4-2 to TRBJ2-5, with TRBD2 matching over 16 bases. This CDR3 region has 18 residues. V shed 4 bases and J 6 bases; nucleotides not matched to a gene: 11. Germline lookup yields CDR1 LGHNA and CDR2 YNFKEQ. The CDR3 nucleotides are TGTGCCAGCAGCCGCGGGACTAGCGGGAGGGAAGACGCCCAGACCCAGTACTTC. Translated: CASSRGTSGREDAQTQYF.

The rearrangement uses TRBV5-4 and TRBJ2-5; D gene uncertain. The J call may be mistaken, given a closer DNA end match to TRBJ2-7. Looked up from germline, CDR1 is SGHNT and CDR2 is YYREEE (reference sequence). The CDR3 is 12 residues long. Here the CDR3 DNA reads TGTGCCAGCAGCTTGTTCTCCTACGAGCAGTACTTC. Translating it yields CASSLFSYEQYF.

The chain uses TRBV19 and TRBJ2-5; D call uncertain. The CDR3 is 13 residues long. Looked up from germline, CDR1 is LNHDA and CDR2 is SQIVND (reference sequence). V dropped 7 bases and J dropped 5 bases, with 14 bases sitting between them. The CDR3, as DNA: TGTGCCAGTATAATACAGTTTCACGAGACCCAGTACTTC. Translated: CASIIQFHETQYF.

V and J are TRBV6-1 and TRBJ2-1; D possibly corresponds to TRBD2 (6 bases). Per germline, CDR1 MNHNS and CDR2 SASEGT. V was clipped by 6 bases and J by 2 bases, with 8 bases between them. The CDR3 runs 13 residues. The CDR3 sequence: CASREGAYNEQFF. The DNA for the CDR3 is TGTGCCAGCAGGGAGGGTGCCTACAATGAGCAGTTCTTC.

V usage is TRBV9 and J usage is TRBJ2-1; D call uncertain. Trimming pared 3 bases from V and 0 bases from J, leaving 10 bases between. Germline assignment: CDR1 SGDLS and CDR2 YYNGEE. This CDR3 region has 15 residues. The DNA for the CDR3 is TGTGCCAGCAGCGAGCCACTGAGCTCCTACAATGAGCAGTTCTTC. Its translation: CASSEPLSSYNEQFF.

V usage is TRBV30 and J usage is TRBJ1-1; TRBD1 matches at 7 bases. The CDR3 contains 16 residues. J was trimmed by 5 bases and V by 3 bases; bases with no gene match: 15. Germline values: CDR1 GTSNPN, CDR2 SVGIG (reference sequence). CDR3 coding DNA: TGTGCCTGGAGCCGAAAAGGGGGCGCGAGGGTTACTGAAGCTTTCTTT. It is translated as CAWSRKGGARVTEAFF.

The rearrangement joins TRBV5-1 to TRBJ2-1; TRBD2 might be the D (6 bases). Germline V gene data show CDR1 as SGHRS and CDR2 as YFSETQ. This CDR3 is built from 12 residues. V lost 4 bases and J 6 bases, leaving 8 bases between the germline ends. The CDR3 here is CASSMGGNEQFF. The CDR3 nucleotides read TGCGCCAGCAGCATGGGGGGCAATGAGCAGTTCTTC. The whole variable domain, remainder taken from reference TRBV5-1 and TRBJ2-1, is KAGVTQTPRYLIKTRGQQVTLSCSPISGHRSVSWYQQTPGQGLQFLFEYFSETQRNKGNFPGRFSGRQFSNSRSEMNVSTLELGDSALYLCASSMGGNEQFFGPGTRLTVL.

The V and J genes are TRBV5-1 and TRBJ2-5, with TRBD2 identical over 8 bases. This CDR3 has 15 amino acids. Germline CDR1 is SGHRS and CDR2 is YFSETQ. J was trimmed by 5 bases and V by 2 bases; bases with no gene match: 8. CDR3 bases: TGCGCCAGCAGCTTAAATAGCGGGATGGGGGAGACCCAGTACTTC. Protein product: CASSLNSGMGETQYF.

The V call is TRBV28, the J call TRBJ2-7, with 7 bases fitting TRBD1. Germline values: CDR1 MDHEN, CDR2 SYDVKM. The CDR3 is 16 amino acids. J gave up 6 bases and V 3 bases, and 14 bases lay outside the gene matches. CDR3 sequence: CASSFPLTGSRVEQYF. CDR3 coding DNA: TGTGCCAGCAGTTTCCCCTTGACAGGGAGTAGGGTCGAGCAGTACTTC.

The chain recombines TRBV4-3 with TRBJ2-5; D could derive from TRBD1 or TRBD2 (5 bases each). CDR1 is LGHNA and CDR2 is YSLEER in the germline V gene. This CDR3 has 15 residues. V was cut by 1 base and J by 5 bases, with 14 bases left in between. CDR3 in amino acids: CASSQGPGWGETQYF. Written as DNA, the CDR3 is TGCGCCAGCAGCCAAGGACCAGGGTGGGGGGAGACCCAGTACTTC.

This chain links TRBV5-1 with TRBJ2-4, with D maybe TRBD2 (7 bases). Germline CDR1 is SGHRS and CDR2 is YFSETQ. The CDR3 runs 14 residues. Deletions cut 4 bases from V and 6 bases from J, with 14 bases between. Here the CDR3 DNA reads TGCGCCAGCAGCCCGGGGGGCGCGGGAAACATTCAGTACTTC. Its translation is CASSPGGAGNIQYF.

The CDR3 reads CASSGAEQYF. Here the CDR3 DNA reads TGTGCCAGCTCAGGGGCCGAGCAGTACTTC. This chain connects TRBV18 to TRBJ2-7; a weak D match, TRBD1 (5 bases). Germline V gene lookup returns CDR1 KGHSH and CDR2 LQKENI. The CDR3 is 10 amino acids. V was cut by 5 bases and J by 6 bases, with 5 bases left in between.

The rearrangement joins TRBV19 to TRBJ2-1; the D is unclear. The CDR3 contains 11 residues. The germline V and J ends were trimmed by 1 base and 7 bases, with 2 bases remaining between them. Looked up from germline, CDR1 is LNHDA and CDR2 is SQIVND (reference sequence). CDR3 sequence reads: CASSIGNEQFF. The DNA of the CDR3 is TGTGCCAGTAGTATAGGGAATGAGCAGTTCTTC.